Below, one T cell receptor beta chain is given with its context. Its antigen is as yet unknown. Use of 60 Vbeta and 13 Jbeta primers characterized the PCR. Generated by immunoSEQ multiplex PCR, the TCRdb table keeps only in-frame clones and is missing some. In the table there are over 150,000 clones, approximately 74% of which are singletons. This entry comes from a study of cytomegalovirus exposure and HLA in healthy donors. The germline CDR1 and CDR2 sequences are SGHNT and YYREEE (reference sequence). Trimming removed 0 bases at V and 3 bases at J, with 11 bases between. The CDR3 is 15 residues long. Regarding the study as a whole: Cytomegalovirus status was reportedly diagnosed by the classifier with high specificity and sensitivity.

This chain joins TRBV5-4 and TRBJ2-3; D perhaps matches TRBD1 (6 bases). The sequencing input was PBMCs. The clonotype comes from a man under 40 in good health and CMV-seronegative. In DNA form, the CDR3 reads TGTGCCAGCAGCTTGGCCGGGACAACGACAGATACGCAGTATTTT. Encoded protein: CASSLAGTTTDTQYF.